These 30 T cell receptor beta chains were sequenced from one sample in a study of cytomegalovirus exposure and HLA in healthy donors. Vbeta (60) and Jbeta (13) primers were used in the PCR. Libraries were prepared by immunoSEQ multiplex PCR; TCRdb keeps only in-frame clonotypes and omits some of them. The sample carries about 110,000 clones, more than 65% recorded once. Sequenced input: PBMCs. These receptors originate from a human donor in good health.

J is TRBJ2-7 and V is TRBV2, with D possibly being TRBD2 (5 bases). This CDR3 region has 12 residues. Germline V gene data show CDR1 as SNHLY and CDR2 as FYNNEI. V was pared by 4 bases and J by 5 bases, with 9 bases between. This CDR3 is CASSGVGDEQYF. CDR3 bases: TGTGCCAGCAGTGGAGTCGGGGACGAGCAGTACTTC.

V usage is TRBV18 and J usage is TRBJ2-7, with TRBD2 as a possible D gene (6 bases). This CDR3 is 15 amino acids long. Germline CDR1 reads KGHSH; CDR2 reads LQKENI. The ends were cut back, 6 bases at V and 2 bases at J, with 17 bases in the middle. The CDR3 loop reads CASSETGGPTYEQYF. CDR3 DNA sequence: TGTGCCAGCTCCGAAACCGGGGGACCAACCTACGAGCAGTACTTC. The full variable domain, with the rest looked up from reference TRBV18 and TRBJ2-7, is NAGVMQNPRHLVRRRGQEARLRCSPMKGHSHVYWYRQLPEEGLKFMVYLQKENIIDESGMPKERFSAEFPKEGPSILRIQQVVRGDSAAYFCASSETGGPTYEQYFGPGTRLTVT.

The CDR3, as DNA: TGCGCCAGCAGCCACCCTCCGGGGCGCCCTAGCGACGGCGGGGAGCTGTTTTTT. Translated: CASSHPPGRPSDGGELFF. The rearrangement links TRBV4-1 to TRBJ2-2; possible D gene TRBD2, 6 bases. This CDR3 comprises 18 residues. The germline V and J ends were trimmed by 3 bases and 7 bases, with 24 bases remaining between them. Germline V gene data show CDR1 as MGHRA and CDR2 as YSYEKL.

The chain has TRBV27 and TRBJ1-3; perhaps TRBD1 as D (5 bases). Germline V gene sequence: CDR1 MNHEY, CDR2 SMNVEV (reference sequence). The CDR3 sequence is 16 residues long. V lost 0 bases and J 0 bases, leaving 9 bases between the germline ends. The CDR3 DNA sequence: TGTGCCAGCAGTTTATCGGCAGGGCGCTCTGGAAACACCATATATTTT. It translates to CASSLSAGRSGNTIYF.

The chain combines TRBV5-1 with TRBJ2-7; 14 bases map to TRBD2. The CDR3 contains 17 residues. The trim removed 5 bases at V and 1 base at J, leaving 8 bases unmatched. Germline lookup yields CDR1 SGHRS and CDR2 YFSETQ. CDR3 bases: TGCGCCAGCAGTTCCGGGACTAGCGGGAGAATGTCCTACGAGCAGTACTTC. This codes for CASSSGTSGRMSYEQYF.

This rearrangement joins TRBV5-1 to TRBJ2-2; D remains ambiguous. The ends were cut back, 1 base at V and 1 base at J, with 5 bases in the middle. The V gene's germline CDR1 is SGHRS and CDR2 YFSETQ. This CDR3 contains 14 residues. CDR3 residues: CASSLTVNTGELFF. As DNA, the CDR3 is TGCGCCAGCAGCTTGACAGTGAACACCGGGGAGCTGTTTTTT.

This clone has only a few counts. The chain is built from TRBV28 and TRBJ2-5, with 7 bases lining up with TRBD1. There are 14 residues in the CDR3. The V gene's germline CDR1 is MDHEN and CDR2 SYDVKM. V trimming: 6 bases; J trimming: 2 bases; junction bases outside the gene matches: 6. The CDR3 DNA sequence: TGTGCCAGCAGCCCCAGGACAGGTCAAGAGACCCAGTACTTC. It encodes CASSPRTGQETQYF.

The genes are TRBV15 and TRBJ2-5, with TRBD1 matching 8 bases. V was pared by 3 bases and J by 1 base, with 7 bases of the junction left unmatched. This CDR3 is built from 16 residues. Germline CDR1 and CDR2: LNHNV and YYDKDF (reference sequence). In DNA, the CDR3 is TGTGCCACCAGCAGGGGACAGGCCGGGGGCCAAGAGACCCAGTACTTC. Translated: CATSRGQAGGQETQYF.

This chain uses TRBV11-2 with TRBJ2-7; TRBD2 matches at 11 bases. Germline assignment: CDR1 SGHAT and CDR2 FQNNGV. The CDR3 totals 14 residues. The V segment lost 2 bases and the J segment 6 bases; nucleotides outside the gene matches: 3. The CDR3 sequence: CASSLTSGSPEQYF. CDR3 nucleotides: TGTGCCAGCAGCTTAACTAGCGGGAGCCCCGAGCAGTACTTC.

The chain has TRBV5-1 and TRBJ1-2, with D uncertain. With 3 bases removed from V and 6 bases from J, the gap between germline ends came to 12 bases. Germline assignment: CDR1 SGHRS and CDR2 YFSETQ. The CDR3 contains 13 residues. CDR3 coding DNA: TGCGCCAGCAGCTCCGCGGGCGGGAATGGCTACACCTTC. Its protein is CASSSAGGNGYTF.

The genes are TRBV11-1 and TRBJ2-7; tentatively, D is TRBD2 (5 bases). The V end lost 10 bases, the J end lost 1 base, and 11 bases lay between the germline ends. The germline V gene encodes CDR1 SGHAT and CDR2 FQDESV (reference sequence). The CDR3 covers 12 residues. CDR3 coding DNA: TGTGCCACGCGAGGGAATTCCTACGAGCAGTACTTC. The encoded protein is CATRGNSYEQYF.

The V gene is TRBV6-1, the J gene TRBJ2-7; tentatively, D is TRBD2 (6 bases). There are 14 residues in the CDR3. The germline gives CDR1 MNHNS, CDR2 SASEGT. The V end lost 7 bases, the J end lost 0 bases, and 13 bases lay between the germline ends. The CDR3 DNA is TGTGCCAGCACCGGAGGGTTCCCCTCCTACGAGCAGTACTTC. Amino acid sequence: CASTGGFPSYEQYF.

The chain couples TRBV6-1 to TRBJ2-7; 8 nucleotides line up with TRBD2. Germline V gene sequence: CDR1 MNHNS, CDR2 SASEGT. Trimming cost V 8 bases and J 6 bases; bases outside gene matches: 15. CDR3 length: 15 residues. The CDR3 nucleotides are TGTGCCAGCGGTCAACTAGCGGCCCCTATATTCGAGCAGTACTTC. This gives the protein CASGQLAAPIFEQYF.

This sequence joins TRBV19 and TRBJ1-1, with TRBD1 identical over 8 bases. With V trimmed by 2 bases and J by 11 bases, 19 bases remained unmatched. This CDR3 is 17 amino acids long. Germline CDR1 LNHDA, CDR2 SQIVND (reference sequence). CDR3 residues: CASSIRRSGRGRLSAFF. DNA for the CDR3: TGTGCCAGTAGTATAAGGCGGTCGGGCAGGGGGCGGTTGTCCGCTTTCTTT.

Here the CDR3 reads CASSGDSTSYNSPLHF. The CDR3 nucleotides are TGTGCCAGTAGTGGGGACAGCACCTCCTATAATTCACCCCTCCACTTT. The V call is TRBV19, the J call TRBJ1-6; 7 bases match TRBD1. This CDR3 has 16 residues. V lost 5 bases and J lost 0; bases outside the gene matches: 4. Germline CDR1 LNHDA, CDR2 SQIVND (reference sequence).

In this sample, this clone turned up a few times. The chain recombines TRBV14 with TRBJ1-2; no clear D. Deletions cut 1 base from V and 7 bases from J, with 7 bases between. The CDR3 has 12 amino acids. Per the germline V gene, CDR1 is SGHDN and CDR2 is FVKESK. CDR3 nucleotide sequence: TGTGCCAGCAGCCAAGCGGGGTTTGGCTACACCTTC. It translates to CASSQAGFGYTF.

V and J are TRBV7-9 and TRBJ2-3; D uncertain. The germline V gene encodes CDR1 SEHNR and CDR2 FQNEAQ (reference sequence). CDR3 length equals 14 residues. V was clipped by 1 base and J by 2 bases, with 7 bases between them. CDR3 coding DNA: TGTGCCAGCAGCTTAGACGGAGCCACAGATACGCAGTATTTT. Residues: CASSLDGATDTQYF.

The rearrangement uses TRBV7-9 and TRBJ2-1; D gene uncertain. From germline, CDR1 is SEHNR and CDR2 FQNEAQ (reference sequence). This CDR3 region has 12 residues. V was cut by 5 bases and J by 9 bases, with 11 bases left in between. The CDR3, as DNA: TGTGCCAGCAGCCCCCTGTCAGGTGAGCAGTTCTTC. The encoded protein is CASSPLSGEQFF.

The rearrangement uses TRBV7-2 and TRBJ2-7, with TRBD2 identical over 7 bases. This CDR3 has 16 amino acids. Per germline, CDR1 SGHTA and CDR2 FQGNSA. V dropped 5 bases and J dropped 0; count of bases not matched to a gene: 10. CDR3 nucleotides: TGTGCCAGCAGCCGCGTAGCGGGCGGGAGCTCCTACGAGCAGTACTTC. Protein sequence: CASSRVAGGSSYEQYF.

The genes are TRBV7-2 and TRBJ2-3; 10 bases align to TRBD2. Germline V gene data show CDR1 as SGHTA and CDR2 as FQGNSA. The CDR3 is made up of 16 amino acids. Trimming cost V 1 base and J 1 base; bases outside gene matches: 2. The CDR3 region is CASSLVGTSGTDTQYF. DNA for the CDR3: TGTGCCAGCAGCTTAGTTGGGACTAGCGGCACAGATACGCAGTATTTT.

J is TRBJ2-7 and V is TRBV6-5; D is undetermined. The CDR3 totals 13 residues. The germline V gene has CDR1 MNHEY and CDR2 SVGAGI. V lost 3 bases to trimming and J lost 3 bases, with 9 bases between them. This CDR3 reads CASSYEASYEQYF. DNA of the CDR3: TGTGCCAGCAGTTATGAGGCGAGCTACGAGCAGTACTTC.

The DNA of the CDR3 is TGCGCCAGCAGCCATGGGGCTATCCCCAATGAGCAGTTCTTC. Its protein product is CASSHGAIPNEQFF. The chain is built from TRBV4-1 and TRBJ2-1, with a tentative D call TRBD1 (5 bases). V lost 3 bases to trimming and J lost 6 bases, with 12 bases between them. Looked up from germline, CDR1 is MGHRA and CDR2 is YSYEKL. The CDR3 covers 14 residues.

The chain is built from TRBV29-1 and TRBJ2-5, with 11 bases matching TRBD2. The ends lost 2 bases at V and 2 bases at J; junction bases unmatched: 7. In germline, CDR1 is SQVTM, CDR2 ANQGSEA. The length of the CDR3 is 16 residues. CDR3 sequence (DNA): TGCAGCGTTGAACCCGCGCTAGCGGGAGGACAAGAGACCCAGTACTTC. Translation gives CSVEPALAGGQETQYF.

The rearrangement uses TRBV27 and TRBJ1-5, with D uncertain. This CDR3 has 11 amino acids. The ends were cut back, 10 bases at V and 9 bases at J, with 13 bases in the middle. From germline, CDR1 is MNHEY and CDR2 SMNVEV (reference sequence). The CDR3 loop reads CATGRSGPQHF. For the CDR3, the DNA is TGTGCCACCGGCCGGTCGGGGCCCCAGCATTTT.

This clone was counted a single time. V is TRBV30 and J is TRBJ1-1, with D perhaps matching TRBD1 (5 bases). Trimming took 8 bases from V and 8 from J, leaving 18 bases between them. This CDR3 spans 12 amino acids. Germline loops: CDR1 GTSNPN, CDR2 SVGIG (reference sequence). CDR3 DNA sequence: TGTGCCGGGGCGGGGTTAACACTAGAAGCTTTCTTT. Protein product: CAGAGLTLEAFF. Filled out from reference TRBV30 and TRBJ1-1, the complete variable domain reads SQTIHQWPATLVQPVGSPLSLECTVEGTSNPNLYWYRQAAGRGLQLLFYSVGIGQISSEVPQNLSASRPQDRQFILSSKKLLLSDSGFYLCAGAGLTLEAFFGQGTRLTVV.

By sample fraction, this clone is medium-sized. This chain joins TRBV19 and TRBJ2-2; 7 bases align to TRBD1. The trim removed 2 bases at V and 1 base at J, leaving 7 bases unmatched. CDR3 length: 17 residues. Looked up from germline, CDR1 is LNHDA and CDR2 is SQIVND (reference sequence). CDR3 DNA: TGTGCCAGTAGTATACGAAGGACAGGAAAGAACACCGGGGAGCTGTTTTTT. Translation gives CASSIRRTGKNTGELFF.

The chain combines TRBV28 with TRBJ2-7; D might be TRBD1 (7 bases). Trimming took 6 bases from V and 4 from J, leaving 13 bases between them. This CDR3 comprises 13 residues. Per germline, CDR1 MDHEN and CDR2 SYDVKM. The CDR3 nucleotides are TGTGCCAGCAGCCCAGGGGGGACGTACGAGCAGTACTTC. Translation: CASSPGGTYEQYF.

The chain carries TRBV4-1 and TRBJ1-2; D gene unclear. The CDR3 length is 16 residues. The germline V gene has CDR1 MGHRA and CDR2 YSYEKL. V lost 1 base, J lost 4 bases, and 16 bases lay in between. As DNA, the CDR3 is TGCGCCAGCAGCCAAGGAGGCGGGCTCAACACCTATGGCTACACCTTC. Translated, it gives CASSQGGGLNTYGYTF.

CDR3 sequence reads: CASSLVAGETQYF. CDR3 bases: TGTGCCAGCAGCTTAGTTGCGGGAGAGACCCAGTACTTC. The J gene is TRBJ2-5, the V gene TRBV13, with D tentatively TRBD2 (5 bases). The CDR3 is 13 amino acids. V was clipped by 1 base and J by 4 bases, with 7 bases between them. Germline CDR1 is PRHDT and CDR2 is FYEKMQ (reference sequence).

The rearrangement joins TRBV6-1 to TRBJ1-6; 9 positions match TRBD1. CDR1 is MNHNS, CDR2 SASEGT, per germline. V lost 1 base, J lost 9 bases, and 4 bases stayed unmatched. CDR3 size: 15 residues. The CDR3 DNA sequence: TGTGCCAGCAGTGAAGTGAGGACAGGGGCTTCACCCCTCCACTTT. This sequence encodes CASSEVRTGASPLHF.